One and the same sample provided the 27 T cell receptor beta chains below, sequenced in a study of cytotoxic CD8 clonotypes in ibrutinib-treated CLL (dated by TCRdb to about 2021). Receptors were amplified or captured by the immunoSEQ multiplex PCR assay. Here the immuneACCESS table is served through TCRdb, limited to in-frame sequences with V and J called. Missing clones are a known gap in these copies; in checked studies unresolved V genes cover under half, and the rest lacks a known reason. The sample contains 110,000 to 150,000 clones, approximately 80% of them found a single time. The ten largest account for about 13% of the sample. Read against the paper, the sample's time point label means: about twelve months on ibrutinib. This sample comprised PBMCs, obtained after 12 months of ibrutinib treatment. These receptors were collected from a human donor with chronic lymphocytic leukemia.

This chain joins TRBV29-1 and TRBJ2-7, with a weak D call TRBD1 (6 bases). Germline-derived CDR1 and CDR2 are SQVTM and ANQGSEA. The CDR3 covers 12 residues. V gave up 5 bases and J gave up 4 bases, with 12 bases separating them. The chain's CDR3 is CSVTGLPYEQYF. CDR3 DNA sequence: TGCAGCGTTACAGGGCTTCCGTACGAGCAGTACTTC.

The rearrangement links TRBV28 to TRBJ1-2; D not resolved. The CDR3 has 12 residues. Germline CDR1 reads MDHEN; CDR2 reads SYDVKM. V was trimmed by 11 bases and J by 4 bases, leaving 14 bases between them. CDR3 sequence: CAASGRSYGYTF. The DNA for the CDR3 is TGTGCCGCCTCGGGAAGAAGCTATGGCTACACCTTC.

This chain links TRBV29-1 with TRBJ2-5; D not resolved. The CDR3 sequence is 13 residues long. The V gene lost 1 base and the J gene lost 2 bases, with 8 bases spanning the gap. Germline assignment: CDR1 SQVTM and CDR2 ANQGSEA. CDR3: CSVEATKQETQYF. The DNA of the CDR3 is TGCAGCGTTGAAGCTACGAAGCAAGAGACCCAGTACTTC.

The chain recombines TRBV5-6 with TRBJ2-4, with D unclear. Trimming removed 0 bases at V and 0 bases at J, with 4 bases between. The length of the CDR3 is 14 residues. Germline V CDR1 and CDR2: SGHDT, YYEEEE. The CDR3 loop reads CASSLVLAKNIQYF. The CDR3 region has the DNA TGTGCCAGCAGCTTGGTATTAGCCAAAAACATTCAGTACTTC.

The chain has TRBV7-2 and TRBJ1-5; D remains unclear. V shed 0 bases and J shed 1 base, with 7 bases lying between them. This CDR3 has 15 amino acids. Germline CDR1 reads SGHTA; CDR2 reads FQGNSA. CDR3 DNA sequence: TGTGCCAGCAGCTTAGCCGGGTTAAGCAATCAGCCCCAGCATTTT. Its translation is CASSLAGLSNQPQHF. The entire variable domain, with the rest obtained from reference TRBV7-2 and TRBJ1-5, is as follows: GAGVSQSPSNKVTEKGKDVELRCDPISGHTALYWYRQSLGQGLEFLIYFQGNSAPDKSGLPSDRFSAERTGGSVSTLTIQRTQQEDSAVYLCASSLAGLSNQPQHFGDGTRLSIL.

The V call is TRBV30, the J call TRBJ1-4, with a tentative D call TRBD1 (6 bases). CDR3 length: 15 residues. From germline, CDR1 is GTSNPN and CDR2 SVGIG (reference sequence). Trimming took 3 bases from V and 6 from J, leaving 17 bases between them. CDR3 sequence reads: CAWSRTWDKDEKLFF. The CDR3 DNA is TGTGCCTGGAGCCGTACATGGGACAAGGATGAAAAACTGTTTTTT.

The chain couples TRBV29-1 to TRBJ2-2; D may correspond to TRBD1 or TRBD2 (5 bases each). Germline V CDR1 and CDR2: SQVTM, ANQGSEA. This CDR3 has 14 residues. V lost 5 bases to trimming and J lost 2 bases, with 12 bases between them. The CDR3 here is CSVHRDPNTGELFF. In nucleotides, the CDR3 is TGCAGCGTTCACCGGGACCCAAACACCGGGGAGCTGTTTTTT.

The chain has TRBV10-3 and TRBJ1-3, with 7 bases identical to TRBD1. The CDR3 extends over 16 amino acids. The V and J ends lost 5 bases and 0 bases, in that order; junction bases with no gene match: 7. Germline V gene sequence: CDR1 ENHRY, CDR2 SYGVKD. The CDR3 DNA follows: TGTGCCATCAGTAAGGGACAGTCGCCCTCTGGAAACACCATATATTTT. Protein product: CAISKGQSPSGNTIYF.

The rearrangement uses TRBV25-1 and TRBJ1-1; 8 bases line up with TRBD1. V lost 7 bases, J lost 1 base, and 5 bases stayed unmatched. CDR3 length equals 14 residues. Germline values: CDR1 MGHDK, CDR2 SYGVNS. CDR3 in amino acids: CASISDRGNTEAFF. DNA of the CDR3: TGTGCCAGCATTTCTGACAGGGGGAACACTGAAGCTTTCTTT.

A remark on this clone: A junction end diverges from the germline sequence, so it may reflect a read error. In DNA, the CDR3 is TGTGCTAGCAGCTTAGGGACAGGGGGCAACGAGCAGTTCTTC. It is translated as CASSLGTGGNEQFF. The rearrangement joins TRBV7-7 to TRBJ2-1, with TRBD1 identical over 12 bases. The CDR3 has 14 amino acids. The germline V gene encodes CDR1 SSHAT and CDR2 FNYEAQ (reference sequence).

This clone came up a few times. The chain has TRBV9 and TRBJ1-2, with D unresolved. With 5 bases removed from V and 4 bases from J, the gap between germline ends came to 18 bases. This CDR3 region has 15 residues. Looked up from germline, CDR1 is SGDLS and CDR2 is YYNGEE. The CDR3 spells CASSYYLGLGYGYTF. CDR3 nucleotides: TGTGCCAGCAGTTATTACCTTGGGCTCGGCTATGGCTACACCTTC.

This rearrangement joins TRBV5-1 to TRBJ2-3, with 8 nucleotides matching TRBD1. The V gene end was trimmed by 0 bases and the J gene end by 4 bases; junction bases not matched to a gene: 1. Germline V gene sequence: CDR1 SGHRS, CDR2 YFSETQ. The CDR3 totals 14 residues. CDR3 sequence (DNA): TGCGCCAGCAGCTTGGGACAGGGGTCAGATACGCAGTATTTT. It translates to CASSLGQGSDTQYF.

J is TRBJ2-5 and V is TRBV18, with no clear D. Germline CDR1 is KGHSH and CDR2 is LQKENI. The CDR3 sequence is 12 residues long. V lost 3 bases, J lost 4 bases, and 6 bases lay in between. The CDR3 DNA follows: TGTGCCAGCTCACCGGAACGAGAGACCCAGTACTTC. Its translation is CASSPERETQYF.

The CDR3 region has the DNA TGTGCCAGCAGGGCCGGGGGACAGGGGGCATCCGGGGAGCTGTTTTTT. Translating it yields CASRAGGQGASGELFF. The chain joins TRBV13 to TRBJ2-2; the match to TRBD1 covers 12 bases. This CDR3 is 16 amino acids long. Per germline, CDR1 PRHDT and CDR2 FYEKMQ (reference sequence). V shed 6 bases and J 6 bases; nucleotides not matched to a gene: 8.

V and J are TRBV5-1 and TRBJ2-2, with 7 positions matching TRBD2. Trimming at V came to 4 bases and at J to 4 bases, leaving 10 bases not matched to a gene. Per the germline V gene, CDR1 is SGHRS and CDR2 is YFSETQ. The CDR3 runs 16 residues. The CDR3 sequence is CASSQSSGRSTGELFF. CDR3 DNA sequence: TGCGCCAGCAGCCAATCTAGCGGACGGAGCACCGGGGAGCTGTTTTTT.

This clone was observed a single time. This CDR3 is CASSLVGGSDEQYF. The CDR3 bases are TGTGCCAGCAGCTTAGTCGGCGGGAGTGACGAGCAGTACTTC. J is TRBJ2-7 and V is TRBV7-3, with 7 bases matching TRBD2. In germline, CDR1 is SGHTA, CDR2 FQGTGA. V lost 2 bases to trimming and J lost 5 bases; unmatched junction nucleotides: 6. This CDR3 contains 14 residues.

The chain joins TRBV7-7 to TRBJ1-5; unclear D gene. The CDR3 loop spans 13 amino acids. The germline V and J ends were trimmed by 5 bases and 7 bases, with 12 bases remaining between them. Per germline, CDR1 SSHAT and CDR2 FNYEAQ (reference sequence). The CDR3 DNA is TGTGCCAGCAGCAAAGGACCGGGCCAGCCCCAGCATTTT. The encoded protein is CASSKGPGQPQHF.

This chain uses TRBV6-5 with TRBJ2-1; 10 bases fit TRBD2. This CDR3 contains 15 residues. The germline V gene has CDR1 MNHEY and CDR2 SVGAGI. Trimming at V came to 0 bases and at J to 5 bases, leaving 1 base not matched to a gene. CDR3 bases: TGTGCCAGCAGTTACTCAGCGGGAGGGAACAATGAGCAGTTCTTC. It encodes CASSYSAGGNNEQFF.

The V and J genes are TRBV18 and TRBJ2-1, with D perhaps given as TRBD1 or TRBD2 (5 bases each). CDR3 length: 16 amino acids. The V and J ends lost 2 bases and 7 bases respectively, with 18 bases between them. Germline V gives CDR1 KGHSH, CDR2 LQKENI. The CDR3 is CASSPTGPARANEQFF. CDR3 in DNA: TGTGCCAGCTCACCAACGGGACCAGCGAGGGCAAATGAGCAGTTCTTC.

This rearrangement joins TRBV7-2 to TRBJ2-7; 9 nucleotides line up with TRBD1. Germline V gene sequence: CDR1 SGHTA, CDR2 FQGNSA. With 6 bases clipped from V and 4 bases from J, the junction kept 22 bases outside the gene matches. The length of the CDR3 is 19 residues. CDR3 residues: CASRRIRDRDPGNRYEQYF. DNA for the CDR3: TGTGCCAGCAGACGTATCCGGGACAGGGATCCGGGAAATCGGTACGAGCAGTACTTC. Full variable domain (remainder filled in from reference TRBV7-2 and TRBJ2-7): GAGVSQSPSNKVTEKGKDVELRCDPISGHTALYWYRQSLGQGLEFLIYFQGNSAPDKSGLPSDRFSAERTGGSVSTLTIQRTQQEDSAVYLCASRRIRDRDPGNRYEQYFGPGTRLTVT.

This clone was detected only once. This sequence joins TRBV28 and TRBJ2-7; TRBD2 is a possible D gene (5 bases). CDR3 length equals 13 residues. The V end lost 10 bases, the J end lost 3 bases, and 16 bases lay between the germline ends. Per germline, CDR1 MDHEN and CDR2 SYDVKM. CDR3 DNA sequence: TGTGCCACCCTTGGACGGAGGAGCTACGAGCAGTACTTC. Amino acid sequence: CATLGRRSYEQYF. Supplemented by reference TRBV28 and TRBJ2-7, the full variable domain reads DVKVTQSSRYLVKRTGEKVFLECVQDMDHENMFWYRQDPGLGLRLIYFSYDVKMKEKGDIPEGYSVSREKKERFSLILESASTNQTSMYLCATLGRRSYEQYFGPGTRLTVT.

The chain recombines TRBV30 with TRBJ1-4; tentatively, D is TRBD1 (5 bases). There are 13 residues in the CDR3. V lost 5 bases and J lost 8, with 15 bases in between. Germline CDR1 and CDR2: GTSNPN and SVGIG (reference sequence). CDR3 sequence (DNA): TGTGCCTGGGGGGTTGGAGGGGACGAAAAACTGTTTTTT. Protein: CAWGVGGDEKLFF.

The rearrangement links TRBV30 to TRBJ2-7, with 7 bases matching TRBD1. CDR3 length equals 15 residues. Trimming took 0 bases from V and 2 from J; bases not matched to a gene: 7. Germline V gene data show CDR1 as GTSNPN and CDR2 as SVGIG (reference sequence). The chain's CDR3 is CAWSVPGRGTYEQYF. The CDR3, as DNA: TGTGCCTGGAGTGTACCAGGCAGGGGGACCTACGAGCAGTACTTC.

The J gene is TRBJ2-7, the V gene TRBV9; D ambiguous. Trimming cost V 4 bases and J 1 base, with 12 bases left between them. The CDR3 contains 14 residues. Germline assignment: CDR1 SGDLS and CDR2 YYNGEE. In DNA, the CDR3 is TGTGCCAGCAGCCCGAGACTGGATTCCTACGAGCAGTACTTC. It codes for CASSPRLDSYEQYF.

V usage is TRBV18 and J usage is TRBJ2-7; 8 positions agree with TRBD2. The CDR3 extends over 14 amino acids. V dropped 6 bases and J dropped 3; count of bases not matched to a gene: 7. Germline-derived CDR1 and CDR2 are KGHSH and LQKENI. The CDR3 is CASSGQRENYEQYF. The DNA of the CDR3 is TGTGCCAGCTCGGGGCAGCGGGAGAACTACGAGCAGTACTTC.

The chain links TRBV28 to TRBJ2-1, with 7 bases fitting TRBD1. This CDR3 is 15 amino acids long. Germline loops: CDR1 MDHEN, CDR2 SYDVKM. V shed 7 bases, J shed 4 bases, and the junction held 10 bases outside the gene matches. The CDR3 spells CASKSTRQGYNEQFF. As DNA, the CDR3 is TGTGCCAGCAAGAGTACCAGACAGGGATACAATGAGCAGTTCTTC.

This clone was seen a handful of times. This chain links TRBV28 with TRBJ1-3; D possibly corresponds to TRBD1 (5 bases). The CDR3 covers 14 residues. The V gene's germline CDR1 is MDHEN and CDR2 SYDVKM. V dropped 4 bases and J dropped 4 bases, with 11 bases sitting between them. The CDR3 DNA follows: TGTGCCAGCAGTTCGGGGGACGCAGGAAACACCATATATTTT. Its translation is CASSSGDAGNTIYF.